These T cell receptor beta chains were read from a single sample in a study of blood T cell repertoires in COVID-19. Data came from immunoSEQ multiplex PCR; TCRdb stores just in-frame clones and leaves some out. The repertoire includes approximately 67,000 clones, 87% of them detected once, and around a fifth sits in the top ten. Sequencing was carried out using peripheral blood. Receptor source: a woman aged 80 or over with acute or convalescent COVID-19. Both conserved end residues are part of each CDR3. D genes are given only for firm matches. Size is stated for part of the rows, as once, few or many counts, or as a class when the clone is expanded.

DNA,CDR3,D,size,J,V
TGTGCCAGCAGCTTACAAGCGGGATACAGCACAGATACGCAGTATTTT,CASSLQAGYSTDTQYF,TRBD2,.,TRBJ2-3,TRBV7-2
TGTGCCAGCAGCTTAGGTCTCGGTAATTCACCCCTCCACTTT,CASSLGLGNSPLHF,.,.,TRBJ1-6,TRBV11-2
TGTGCCAGCGGGGGTTCGGGACACCTCTATGGCTACACCTTC,CASGGSGHLYGYTF,.,once,TRBJ1-2,TRBV5-8
TGTGCCAGCAGCGTGACCGGGACTAGTGCCGGGGAGCTGTTTTTT,CASSVTGTSAGELFF,TRBD2,.,TRBJ2-2,TRBV9
TGTGCCAGCAGCTCCTCCCTGGGACTAGCGGGGATAACCGGGGAGCTGTTTTTT,CASSSSLGLAGITGELFF,TRBD2,.,TRBJ2-2,TRBV3-1/TRBV3-2
TGCGCCAGCAGCTTAACTAGCGGTCAAGGGGCCCAGTACTTC,CASSLTSGQGAQYF,TRBD2,few,TRBJ2-5,TRBV5-1
TGTGCCATCGGCAGGGGGCCGGACGAGCAGTACTTC,CAIGRGPDEQYF,TRBD1,few,TRBJ2-7,TRBV10-3
TGTGCCAGCAGTTACGGGACAGCTGAGGCGCAGTATTTT,CASSYGTAEAQYF,TRBD1,.,TRBJ2-3,TRBV6-5
TGTGCCAGCAGCTTAGCGGCAGATCAGCCCCAGCATTTT,CASSLAADQPQHF,.,.,TRBJ1-5,TRBV7-8
TGTGCCAGCAGTCGTTCTAGCGGGGGGGACAATGAGCAGTTCTTC,CASSRSSGGDNEQFF,TRBD2,.,TRBJ2-1,TRBV4-2
TGCGCCAGCAGCCCCCGGGACTACTTTTACGAGCAGTACTTC,CASSPRDYFYEQYF,TRBD2,.,TRBJ2-7,TRBV5-1
TGTGCCACCAGCAGAGATGCACAGGCGACCTACGAGCAGTACTTC,CATSRDAQATYEQYF,.,.,TRBJ2-7,TRBV15
TGTGCCAGCAGCCCTAGCCGCTCCTACAATGAGCAGTTCTTC,CASSPSRSYNEQFF,.,.,TRBJ2-1,TRBV7-2
TGTGCCACCAGTGAGCTAGCGGAGAGCTCCTACAATGAGCAGTTCTTC,CATSELAESSYNEQFF,TRBD2,.,TRBJ2-1,TRBV24-1
TGTGCCAGCAGTACCGAGTCGTTAACCGGGGAGCTGTTTTTT,CASSTESLTGELFF,.,.,TRBJ2-2,TRBV2
TGTGCCAGCAGCCTACAGGGCAACGGGGATTCACCCCTCCACTTT,CASSLQGNGDSPLHF,.,.,TRBJ1-6,TRBV3-1/TRBV3-2
TGTGCCAGCAGTTGGACTAGCGGGGGCCTTAAAGAGACCCAGTACTTC,CASSWTSGGLKETQYF,TRBD2,.,TRBJ2-5,TRBV6-5
TGTGCCAGCAGTTTACAATCAGGAAGCTCCTACGAGCAGTACTTC,CASSLQSGSSYEQYF,.,.,TRBJ2-7,TRBV27
TGTGCCAGTTCCAAGGGGGAAAACATTCAGTACTTC,CASSKGENIQYF,.,few,TRBJ2-4,TRBV28
TGTGCCAGCAGCCGTATTCGGACAGGGACGAATTCACCCCTCCACTTT,CASSRIRTGTNSPLHF,TRBD1,.,TRBJ1-6,TRBV7-8
TGTGCCTGGGGTCCATACCAGACAGGGTTGAGCTCCTACGAGCAGTACTTC,CAWGPYQTGLSSYEQYF,TRBD1,.,TRBJ2-7,TRBV30
TGCAGCGGAGCGGGGATAAACAATGAGCAGTTCTTC,CSGAGINNEQFF,TRBD2,.,TRBJ2-1,TRBV29-1
TGTGCCAGCTCACCCTTGCCCGGACAGGGGGTGTCCCAAGAGACCCAGTACTTC,CASSPLPGQGVSQETQYF,TRBD1,.,TRBJ2-5,TRBV18
TGTGCCAGCAGCTGGGGGACATCCGCCTATGGCTACACCTTC,CASSWGTSAYGYTF,.,.,TRBJ1-2,TRBV7-9
TGTGCCAGCAGTCGGACATTGGGGTATGAGCAGTTCTTC,CASSRTLGYEQFF,.,.,TRBJ2-1,TRBV12-3/TRBV12-4
TGTGCCACCAGTGATGGCAGGGAAGAGACCCAGTACTTC,CATSDGREETQYF,.,.,TRBJ2-5,TRBV24-1
TGTGCCAGCAGTGAAGACTGGGGGGGGTGGTCCTATAATTCACCCCTCCACTTT,CASSEDWGGWSYNSPLHF,.,once,TRBJ1-6,TRBV25-1
TGTGCCATCAGGGACCTCGGAGCGGAGGCTGGGGCCAACGTCCTGACTTTC,CAIRDLGAEAGANVLTF,.,.,TRBJ2-6,TRBV10-3
TGTGCCAGCAGCCCCCTTTTTAGGACAGGGAAGCAAGAGACCCAGTACTTC,CASSPLFRTGKQETQYF,TRBD1,.,TRBJ2-5,TRBV5-5
TGTGCCAGTAGTATAGATCAGCGACTCGGGGAGCTGTTTTTT,CASSIDQRLGELFF,.,.,TRBJ2-2,TRBV19
TGCAGCGTTGAAGCTAGCGGACATTACAATGAGCAGTTCTTC,CSVEASGHYNEQFF,TRBD2,.,TRBJ2-1,TRBV29-1
TGTGCCAGTAGTGGGCAGGGGTACGGGTCACCCCTCCACTTT,CASSGQGYGSPLHF,.,.,TRBJ1-6,TRBV19
TGTGCCAGCAGCCCAGTCGACAGGGGGCGTCCCTACGAGCAGTACTTC,CASSPVDRGRPYEQYF,TRBD1,.,TRBJ2-7,TRBV6-6
TGTGCCAGCAGGAGCCGTTGGGGGGGGTCCTACAATGAGCAGTTCTTC,CASRSRWGGSYNEQFF,TRBD2,.,TRBJ2-1,TRBV2
TGCAGCGTCGATTGGACTGTGGGCACTGAAGCTTTCTTT,CSVDWTVGTEAFF,.,.,TRBJ1-1,TRBV29-1
TGCGCCAGCAGCCAAGAGGGGACAGGTTGGCAAGGCTACACCTTC,CASSQEGTGWQGYTF,TRBD1,.,TRBJ1-2,TRBV4-1
TGTGCCAGCAGTTTAGGGACAGGAGATAATGAAAAACTGTTTTTT,CASSLGTGDNEKLFF,TRBD1,few,TRBJ1-4,TRBV7-8
TGTGCCAGCAGCCAGCATACAGGGGTTGGGGCCAACGTCCTGACTTTC,CASSQHTGVGANVLTF,TRBD1,.,TRBJ2-6,TRBV14
TGTGCCTGGGGGGAGGGGAAGAATTCACCCCTCCACTTT,CAWGEGKNSPLHF,.,.,TRBJ1-6,TRBV30
TGTGCCAGCAGATACAGGGGTCCTGGTGAAGCTTTCTTT,CASRYRGPGEAFF,TRBD1,.,TRBJ1-1,TRBV27